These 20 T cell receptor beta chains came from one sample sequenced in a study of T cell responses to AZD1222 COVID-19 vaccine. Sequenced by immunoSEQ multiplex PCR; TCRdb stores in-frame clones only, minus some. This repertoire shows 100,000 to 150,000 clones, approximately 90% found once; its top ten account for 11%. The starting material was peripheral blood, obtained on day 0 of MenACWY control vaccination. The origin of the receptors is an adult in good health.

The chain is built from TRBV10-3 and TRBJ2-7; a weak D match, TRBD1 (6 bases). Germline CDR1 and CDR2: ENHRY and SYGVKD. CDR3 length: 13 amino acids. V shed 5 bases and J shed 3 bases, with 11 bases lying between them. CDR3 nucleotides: TGTGCCATCAGTCAGGGGCGCGGCTACGAGCAGTACTTC. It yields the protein CAISQGRGYEQYF.

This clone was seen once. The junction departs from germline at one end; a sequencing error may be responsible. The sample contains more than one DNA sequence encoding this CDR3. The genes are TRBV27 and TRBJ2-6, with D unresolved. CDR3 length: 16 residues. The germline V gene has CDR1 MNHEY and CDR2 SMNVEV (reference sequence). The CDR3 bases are TGCGCCAGCAGTTTATTAGGAATCTCTGGGGCCAACGTCCTGACTTTC. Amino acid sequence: CASSLLGISGANVLTF.

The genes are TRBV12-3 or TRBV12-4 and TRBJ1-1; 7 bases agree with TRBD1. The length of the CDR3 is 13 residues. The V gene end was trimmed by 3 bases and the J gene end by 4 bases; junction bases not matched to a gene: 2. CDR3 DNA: TGTGCCAGCAGTTTGAACAGGGGCACTGAAGCTTTCTTT. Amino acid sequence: CASSLNRGTEAFF.

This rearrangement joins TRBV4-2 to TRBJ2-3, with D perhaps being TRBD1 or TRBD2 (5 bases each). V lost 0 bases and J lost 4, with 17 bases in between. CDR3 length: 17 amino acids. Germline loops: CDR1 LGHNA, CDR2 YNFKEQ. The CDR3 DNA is TGTGCCAGCAGCCAAGATGGGGCAGGGACGGGCCCAGATACGCAGTATTTT. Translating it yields CASSQDGAGTGPDTQYF.

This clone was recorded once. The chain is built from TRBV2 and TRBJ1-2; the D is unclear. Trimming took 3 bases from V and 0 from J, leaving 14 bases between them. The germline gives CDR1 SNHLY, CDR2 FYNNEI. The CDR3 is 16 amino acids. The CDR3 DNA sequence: TGTGCCAGCAGTGATGATCGGGGAGGGCCTAACTATGGCTACACCTTC. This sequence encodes CASSDDRGGPNYGYTF.

CDR3 residues: CASSLDLVNTEAFF. The CDR3 nucleotides are TGTGCCAGCAGCTTAGATCTGGTGAACACTGAAGCTTTCTTT. The genes are TRBV11-3 and TRBJ1-1, with D uncertain. This CDR3 comprises 14 residues. V was pared by 0 bases and J by 0 bases, with 5 bases between. CDR1 is SGHNT and CDR2 is YENEEA in the germline V gene.

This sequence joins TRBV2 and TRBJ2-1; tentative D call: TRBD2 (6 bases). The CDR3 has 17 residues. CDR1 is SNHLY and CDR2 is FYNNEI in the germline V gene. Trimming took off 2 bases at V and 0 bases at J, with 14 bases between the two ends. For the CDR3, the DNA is TGTGCCAGCAGTGAATTAGGTAGCGGAAGCTCCTACAATGAGCAGTTCTTC. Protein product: CASSELGSGSSYNEQFF.

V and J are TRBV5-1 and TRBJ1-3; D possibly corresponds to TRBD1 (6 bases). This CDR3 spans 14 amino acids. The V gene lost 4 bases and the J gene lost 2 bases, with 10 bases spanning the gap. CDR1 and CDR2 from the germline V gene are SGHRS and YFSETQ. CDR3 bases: TGCGCCAGCAGCCCAAGGACAGCTGGAAACACCATATATTTT. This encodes CASSPRTAGNTIYF.

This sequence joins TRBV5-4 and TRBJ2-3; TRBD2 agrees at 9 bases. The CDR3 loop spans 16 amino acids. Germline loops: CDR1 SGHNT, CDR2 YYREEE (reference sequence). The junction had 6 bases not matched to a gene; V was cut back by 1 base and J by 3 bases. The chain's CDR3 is CASSLRLAEGTDTQYF. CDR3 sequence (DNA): TGTGCCAGCAGCTTGCGACTAGCGGAGGGGACAGATACGCAGTATTTT.

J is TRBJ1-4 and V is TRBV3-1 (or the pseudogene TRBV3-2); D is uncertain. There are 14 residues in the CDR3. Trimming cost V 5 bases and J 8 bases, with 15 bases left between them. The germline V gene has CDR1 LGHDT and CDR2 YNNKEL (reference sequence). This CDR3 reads CASSGSSEVEKLFF. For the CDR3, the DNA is TGTGCCAGCAGCGGGTCCTCGGAGGTAGAAAAACTGTTTTTT.

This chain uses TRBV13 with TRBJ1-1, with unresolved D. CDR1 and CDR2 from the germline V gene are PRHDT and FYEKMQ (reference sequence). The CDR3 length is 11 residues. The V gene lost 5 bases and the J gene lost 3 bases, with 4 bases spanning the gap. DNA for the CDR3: TGTGCCAGCAGCCTAGACACTGAAGCTTTCTTT. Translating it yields CASSLDTEAFF.

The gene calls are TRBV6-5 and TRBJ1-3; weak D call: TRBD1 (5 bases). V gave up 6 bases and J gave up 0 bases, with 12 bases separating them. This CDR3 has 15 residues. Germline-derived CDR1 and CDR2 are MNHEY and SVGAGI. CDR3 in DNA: TGTGCCAGCAGGGACACGGGGCTCTCTGGAAACACCATATATTTT. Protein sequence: CASRDTGLSGNTIYF.

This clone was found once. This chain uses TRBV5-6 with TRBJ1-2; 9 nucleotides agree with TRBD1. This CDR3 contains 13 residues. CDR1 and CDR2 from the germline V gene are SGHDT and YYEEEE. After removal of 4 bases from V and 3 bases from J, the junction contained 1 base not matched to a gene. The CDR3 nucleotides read TGTGCCAGCAGCCGGGACAGGGACTATGGCTACACCTTC. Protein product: CASSRDRDYGYTF.

Here the CDR3 DNA reads TGCGCCAGCAGCCAAGCTGACAGGATATCTAACTATGGCTACACCTTC. Translation gives CASSQADRISNYGYTF. The genes are TRBV4-1 and TRBJ1-2, with a tentative D call TRBD1 (6 bases). V shed 1 base and J shed 0 bases, with 12 bases lying between them. The CDR3 spans 16 residues. CDR1 and CDR2 from the germline V gene are MGHRA and YSYEKL.

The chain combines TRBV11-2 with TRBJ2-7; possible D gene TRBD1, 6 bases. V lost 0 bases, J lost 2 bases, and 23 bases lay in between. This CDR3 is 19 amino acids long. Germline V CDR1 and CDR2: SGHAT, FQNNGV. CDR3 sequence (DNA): TGTGCCAGCAGCTTAGATTCCAGGTCTGGGACAACACCTCCCTACGAGCAGTACTTC. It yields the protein CASSLDSRSGTTPPYEQYF.

This CDR3 is CSAEGSGSSSYNEQFF. The CDR3 nucleotides read TGCAGCGCTGAGGGTAGCGGGTCCAGCTCCTACAATGAGCAGTTCTTC. The chain employs TRBV29-1 and TRBJ2-1; 7 bases align to TRBD2. The CDR3 is made up of 16 amino acids. Germline V gives CDR1 SQVTM, CDR2 ANQGSEA. V lost 7 bases and J lost 0; bases outside the gene matches: 12.

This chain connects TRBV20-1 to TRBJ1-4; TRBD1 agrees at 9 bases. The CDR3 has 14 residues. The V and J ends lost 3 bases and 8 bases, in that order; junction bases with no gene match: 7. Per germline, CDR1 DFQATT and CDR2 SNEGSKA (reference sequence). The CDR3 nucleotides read TGCAGTGCTAGTCGGGACAGGGTGACGGAAAAACTGTTTTTT. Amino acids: CSASRDRVTEKLFF.

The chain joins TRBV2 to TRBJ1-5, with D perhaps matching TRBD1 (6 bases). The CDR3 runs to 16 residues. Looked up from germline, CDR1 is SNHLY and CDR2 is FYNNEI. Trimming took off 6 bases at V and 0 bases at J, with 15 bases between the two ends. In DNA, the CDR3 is TGTGCCAGCAGGGGGGGCAGCGCTTATAGCAATCAGCCCCAGCATTTT. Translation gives CASRGGSAYSNQPQHF.

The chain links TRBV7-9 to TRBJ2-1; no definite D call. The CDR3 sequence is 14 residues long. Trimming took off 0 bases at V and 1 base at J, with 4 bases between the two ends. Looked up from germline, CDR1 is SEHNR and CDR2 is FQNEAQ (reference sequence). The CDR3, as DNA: TGTGCCAGCAGCTTAGCGGGTTCCTACAATGAGCAGTTCTTC. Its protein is CASSLAGSYNEQFF.

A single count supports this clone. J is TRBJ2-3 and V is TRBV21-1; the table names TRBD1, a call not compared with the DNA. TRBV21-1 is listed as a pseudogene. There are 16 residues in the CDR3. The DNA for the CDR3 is TGTGCCAGCAGCAAAGGTACGGACAGGGGGCGGGATACGCAGTATTTT. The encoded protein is CASSKGTDRGRDTQYF.